A selection of T cell receptor beta chains follows, all from one sample in a study of T cell responses to AZD1222 COVID-19 vaccine. Profiling relied on immunoSEQ multiplex PCR, and the TCRdb table lists in-frame clones only, not all of them. Counted here are 150,000 or so clones, roughly nine tenths occurring once; the ten biggest clones make up about 5%. The material sequenced was peripheral blood, taken on day 0 of AZD1222 vaccination. These receptors were obtained from an adult in good health. The CDR3 runs from the conserved cysteine through the conserved F or W. A D gene is named only where the DNA matches it firmly. A row's size may be missing; if present it is once, few, many or a size class.

V gene	D gene	J gene	clone size	CDR3 DNA	CDR3 protein
TRBV2	-	TRBJ1-6	-	TGTGCCAGCAGTGCTTTGACCCTGCGGAATAATTCACCCCTCCACTTT	CASSALTLRNNSPLHF
TRBV7-2	-	TRBJ2-6	-	TGTGCCAGCTCCCAGGGGGGGTTTAGGACTTTC	CASSQGGFRTF
TRBV5-5	TRBD1	TRBJ1-2	once	TGTGCCAGCAGCGGAGGGACAGGGGCTTACAACTATGGCTACACCTTC	CASSGGTGAYNYGYTF
TRBV7-2	-	TRBJ2-1	-	TGTGCCAGCAGCTTAGGCCCTAGCCGTTACAATGAGCAGTTCTTC	CASSLGPSRYNEQFF
TRBV28	-	TRBJ2-3	-	TGTGCCAGCAGTCTACAGGGCCAGGGGGGTTGGTATTTT	CASSLQGQGGWYF
TRBV19	-	TRBJ2-4	-	TGTGCCAGTAGGGGGTCAGGGTACAAAAACATTCAGTACTTC	CASRGSGYKNIQYF
TRBV4-3	-	TRBJ1-1	-	TGCGCCAGCAGCCAACGGTCGGGGGCGAGGTCTTCCACCGCCTCTGAAGCTTTCTTT	CASSQRSGARSSTASEAFF
TRBV3-1/TRBV3-2	TRBD1	TRBJ1-3	-	TGTGCCAGCAGCCCCATCCTACAGGGGGCCTATGGAAACACCATATATTTT	CASSPILQGAYGNTIYF
TRBV27	TRBD2	TRBJ2-1	-	TGTGCCAGCAGCCAAAGGACTAGTTTCTTCGATGAGCAGTTCTTC	CASSQRTSFFDEQFF
TRBV29-1	TRBD1	TRBJ2-7	-	TGCAGCGTCCAGGGGGCCCAGCAGTACTTC	CSVQGAQQYF
TRBV7-2	-	TRBJ1-2	few	TGTGCCAGCAACCAACTCCCCAGCATCCATGGCTACACCTTC	CASNQLPSIHGYTF
TRBV12-5	-	TRBJ1-1	-	TGTGCTAGTGGTTTTTCGGGGGGAACTGAAGCTTTCTTT	CASGFSGGTEAFF
TRBV7-8	-	TRBJ2-7	-	TGTGCCAGCAGCGCCGTCCGGGCAGATCGGAGATGGCAGTACTTC	CASSAVRADRRWQYF
TRBV9	TRBD2	TRBJ2-2	-	TGTGCCAGCAGCGAGGGACTAGCGGAGAACACCGGGGAGCTGTTTTTT	CASSEGLAENTGELFF
TRBV7-6	TRBD1	TRBJ2-5	-	TGTGCCAGCAGCTTAGGGCCCGCAGGGGGTGGGCAAGAGACCCAGTACTTC	CASSLGPAGGGQETQYF
TRBV7-3	-	TRBJ1-1	-	TGTGCCAGCAGCTTAAGTCAGAACACTGAAGCTTTCTTT	CASSLSQNTEAFF
TRBV7-2	-	TRBJ1-3	-	TGTGCCAGCAGCTTGGACGGAACTTATGGAAACACCATATATTTT	CASSLDGTYGNTIYF
TRBV7-8	-	TRBJ1-5	-	TGTGCCAGCAGCTTAGATGCGTATAGCAATCAGCCCCAGCATTTT	CASSLDAYSNQPQHF
TRBV5-4	-	TRBJ1-2	-	TGTGCCAGCAGCATTCCCGGTTATGGCTACACCTTC	CASSIPGYGYTF
TRBV28	-	TRBJ1-5	-	TGTGCCAGCAGGACCCGGGGACCTAGCAATCAGCCCCAGCATTTT	CASRTRGPSNQPQHF
TRBV9	-	TRBJ1-3	-	TGTGCCAGCAGCGTAGATTTAGGAACCTCTGGAAACACCATATATTTT	CASSVDLGTSGNTIYF
TRBV19	-	TRBJ2-1	-	TGTGCCAGTGGAGTTCGCCTAGCTGGCTACAATGAGCAGTTCTTC	CASGVRLAGYNEQFF
TRBV6-1	-	TRBJ1-1	-	TGTGCCAGCAGTGAATCCTGGGAGAACACTGAAGCTTTCTTT	CASSESWENTEAFF
TRBV20-1	-	TRBJ1-1	-	TGCAGTGCTAGTTCCGGATTGGACACTGAAGCTTTCTTT	CSASSGLDTEAFF
TRBV4-1	TRBD2	TRBJ2-2	-	TGCGCCAGCCACCATTTGGTAGCGGGAGTCACCGGGGAGCTGTTTTTT	CASHHLVAGVTGELFF
TRBV7-2	TRBD1	TRBJ1-5	-	TGTGCCAGCAGCTTGACAGGGGGTCGGGGCAATCAGCCCCAGCATTTT	CASSLTGGRGNQPQHF
TRBV7-2	-	TRBJ2-7	-	TGTGCCAGCAGCTTATCGGGTGGGTGGGAATCGTACGAGCAGTACTTC	CASSLSGGWESYEQYF
TRBV27	-	TRBJ2-3	-	TGTGCCAGCAGCCACCAGCCCACAGATACGCAGTATTTT	CASSHQPTDTQYF
TRBV18	TRBD1	TRBJ1-1	-	TGTGCCAGCTCACCATTTCAGGGGGAAACTGAAGCTTTCTTT	CASSPFQGETEAFF